This T cell receptor beta chain was captured in a study of blood T cell repertoires in COVID-19. Deletions cut 1 base from V and 2 bases from J, with 6 bases between. The CDR3 covers 14 residues. Germline values: CDR1 LGHNA, CDR2 YSLEER. This clone occurred a few times. Study processing details: Scientists estimated how many nucleated cells there were by amplifying reference gene primers. Here immunoSEQ multiplex PCR was the method, and the copy in TCRdb shows in-frame clones only, minus some. V and J calls and clone size follow that table, whereas D and trimming were derived from the DNA. The data show some 250,000 clones, approximately 86% seen once.

The specimen sequenced was peripheral blood. The chain employs TRBV4-3 and TRBJ1-3, with D unresolved. The clonotype was recovered from a woman aged 25 to 39 who had recovered from COVID-19. DNA for the CDR3: TGCGCCAGCAGCCAAGTAGAAGCTGGAAACACCATATATTTT. Its protein product is CASSQVEAGNTIYF.